Below are 21 T cell receptor beta chains sequenced from a single sample in a study of T cell responses to AZD1222 COVID-19 vaccine. Clones were sequenced by immunoSEQ multiplex PCR, and TCRdb holds only the in-frame ones, with some missing. The table lists over 60,000 clones, about 80% of them singletons. The specimen comprised peripheral blood, sampled 28 days after the second AZD1222 dose. The source of these receptors is an adult who received the AZD1222 COVID-19 vaccine.

The CDR3 region is CATGQLNTEAFF. DNA of the CDR3: TGTGCCACCGGACAGCTGAACACTGAAGCTTTCTTT. The chain uses TRBV5-4 and TRBJ1-1; perhaps TRBD1 as D (6 bases). Trimming left V 9 bases short and J 0 bases short, with 9 bases between. The germline CDR1 and CDR2 sequences are SGHNT and YYREEE (reference sequence). CDR3 length: 12 residues.

For the CDR3, the DNA is TGTGCCAGCAGTCGAAACCGGGAGACTGAAGCTTTCTTT. Amino acid sequence: CASSRNRETEAFF. The chain carries TRBV6-5 and TRBJ1-1; D remains ambiguous. CDR3 length equals 13 residues. V was pared by 5 bases and J by 5 bases, with 12 bases between. Germline CDR1 is MNHEY and CDR2 is SVGAGI.

This chain joins TRBV29-1 and TRBJ2-5, with a possible D match to TRBD1 (6 bases). This CDR3 has 15 amino acids. Per germline, CDR1 SQVTM and CDR2 ANQGSEA. V lost 6 bases and J lost 4, with 21 bases in between. The CDR3 DNA is TGCAGCGTGGGGGAGAAACAGGGTTGGGGAGAGACCCAGTACTTC. This gives the protein CSVGEKQGWGETQYF.

Comment on this clone: One junction end disagrees with the germline gene, perhaps due to a read error. The chain combines TRBV30 with TRBJ2-7; tentatively, D is TRBD1 (6 bases). The CDR3 runs to 14 residues. Germline CDR1 and CDR2: GTSNPN and SVGIG (reference sequence). The CDR3 spells CAGRSTGQAYEQYF. CDR3 sequence (DNA): TGTGCCGGGAGAAGTACGGGACAAGCCTACGAGCAGTACTTC.

The chain uses TRBV30 and TRBJ1-5, with D maybe TRBD1 (6 bases). Trimming took 2 bases from V and 1 from J, leaving 15 bases between them. The CDR3 is 16 residues long. The germline gives CDR1 GTSNPN, CDR2 SVGIG (reference sequence). CDR3 in amino acids: CAWSPTWGQSNQPQHF. CDR3 nucleotides: TGTGCCTGGAGTCCTACTTGGGGGCAAAGCAATCAGCCCCAGCATTTT.

The chain combines TRBV5-1 with TRBJ2-7; 8 positions match TRBD1. V lost 6 bases to trimming and J lost 6 bases; unmatched junction nucleotides: 8. Germline CDR1 and CDR2: SGHRS and YFSETQ. The CDR3 totals 13 residues. The CDR3, as DNA: TGCGCCAGCATGTGGACAGGGAAGGGCGAGCAGTACTTC. This gives the protein CASMWTGKGEQYF. Drawing the rest from reference TRBV5-1 and TRBJ2-7, the complete variable domain is KAGVTQTPRYLIKTRGQQVTLSCSPISGHRSVSWYQQTPGQGLQFLFEYFSETQRNKGNFPGRFSGRQFSNSRSEMNVSTLELGDSALYLCASMWTGKGEQYFGPGTRLTVT.

The CDR3 here is CASSESLGAYEQYF. CDR3 bases: TGCGCCAGCAGTGAGTCCTTAGGGGCTTACGAGCAGTACTTC. The rearrangement joins TRBV10-2 to TRBJ2-7, with a weak D call TRBD1 (5 bases). CDR1 is WSHSY, CDR2 SAAADI, per germline. The CDR3 loop spans 14 amino acids. V was shortened by 0 bases and J by 4 bases, with 10 bases between the two germline ends.

The CDR3 nucleotides read TGTGCCAGCAGCTCGGGACAGGGAACCTACGAGCAGTACTTC. This encodes CASSSGQGTYEQYF. The chain recombines TRBV6-5 with TRBJ2-7, with TRBD1 matching 9 bases. The V gene end was trimmed by 6 bases and the J gene end by 2 bases; junction bases not matched to a gene: 5. CDR3 size: 14 residues. Germline V gene lookup returns CDR1 MNHEY and CDR2 SVGAGI.

The V call is TRBV12-5, the J call TRBJ2-1, with D possibly TRBD2 on 6 matching bases. The CDR3 length is 11 residues. CDR1 and CDR2 (germline): LGHNT, FRNRAP. The germline V and J ends were trimmed by 6 bases and 8 bases, with 8 bases remaining between them. CDR3 residues: CASGTGDEQFF. CDR3 nucleotide sequence: TGTGCTAGTGGCACGGGAGATGAGCAGTTCTTC. Looking up the rest from reference TRBV12-5 and TRBJ2-1 gives the full variable domain: DARVTQTPRHKVTEMGQEVTMRCQPILGHNTVFWYRQTMMQGLELLAYFRNRAPLDDSGMPKDRFSAEMPDATLATLKIQPSEPRDSAVYFCASGTGDEQFFGPGTRLTVL.

This clone was counted many times. The CDR3 protein is CASTSGTGAYEQYF. CDR3 DNA: TGCGCCAGCACCTCCGGGACAGGGGCCTACGAGCAGTACTTC. The chain combines TRBV10-1 with TRBJ2-7; TRBD1 aligns across 10 bases. Trimming removed 7 bases from V and 2 bases from J; junction bases left unmatched: 5. CDR1 and CDR2 (germline): WNHNN, SYGVQD (reference sequence). This CDR3 comprises 14 residues.

In this sample, this clone turned up a few times. The rearrangement links TRBV29-1 to TRBJ2-7; 10 nucleotides agree with TRBD1. Germline CDR1 reads SQVTM; CDR2 reads ANQGSEA. The CDR3 is 16 residues long. Trimming at V came to 0 bases and at J to 5 bases, leaving 10 bases not matched to a gene. The CDR3 here is CSVEDRRQGARNEQYF. The CDR3 coding sequence is TGCAGCGTTGAAGATCGGAGACAGGGGGCGAGGAACGAGCAGTACTTC.

In nucleotides, the CDR3 is TGTGCCAGCAGCTTATTGGGGAATGGCGCTGAAGCTTTCTTT. It translates to CASSLLGNGAEAFF. This sequence joins TRBV7-9 and TRBJ1-1; D gene unclear. Trimming cost V 2 bases and J 6 bases, with 13 bases left between them. Germline loops: CDR1 SEHNR, CDR2 FQNEAQ (reference sequence). The CDR3 runs to 14 residues.

The chain links TRBV21-1 to TRBJ1-5. TRBV21-1 is a pseudogene segment. The CDR3 totals 14 residues. CDR3 region: CASSKVFRGQPQHF. CDR3 nucleotides: TGTGCCAGCAGCAAAGTTTTCCGCGGTCAGCCCCAGCATTTT.

The chain joins TRBV5-1 to TRBJ2-6; D gene ambiguous. CDR1 is SGHRS and CDR2 is YFSETQ in the germline V gene. There are 15 residues in the CDR3. Between the trimmed V and J ends, which lost 6 bases and 0 bases, there was a span of 10 bases. CDR3: CASTEDVSGANVLTF. CDR3 nucleotide sequence: TGCGCCAGCACCGAGGACGTCTCTGGGGCCAACGTCCTGACTTTC.

The rearrangement uses TRBV19 and TRBJ1-5, with 8 positions matching TRBD1. The junction had 5 bases not matched to a gene; V was cut back by 4 bases and J by 3 bases. The CDR3 runs to 15 residues. Germline V lookup: CDR1 LNHDA, CDR2 SQIVND (reference sequence). The CDR3 DNA sequence: TGTGCCAGTAGTACCGGGACAGGAATCAATCAGCCCCAGCATTTT. As protein: CASSTGTGINQPQHF.

V gene TRBV19 combines with J gene TRBJ2-1; 9 nucleotides agree with TRBD2. V shed 0 bases and J 6 bases; nucleotides not matched to a gene: 12. In germline, CDR1 is LNHDA, CDR2 SQIVND (reference sequence). This CDR3 is 18 amino acids long. The CDR3 DNA is TGTGCCAGTAGTATAGATTGGGTTCGGCGGGGGGGCCCCAATGAGCAGTTCTTC. Translated, it gives CASSIDWVRRGGPNEQFF.

V gene TRBV5-6 combines with J gene TRBJ2-5; unclear D gene. The CDR3 is 12 amino acids. V gave up 5 bases and J gave up 3 bases, with 8 bases separating them. Germline V gene lookup returns CDR1 SGHDT and CDR2 YYEEEE. The CDR3 nucleotides are TGTGCCAGCAGAGGACCAGAAGAGACCCAGTACTTC. Translation gives CASRGPEETQYF.

The chain has TRBV6-1 and TRBJ1-4; D gene unclear. The germline V and J ends were trimmed by 1 base and 5 bases, with 11 bases remaining between them. Per germline, CDR1 MNHNS and CDR2 SASEGT. There are 15 residues in the CDR3. The CDR3 reads CASSEDDIGNEKLFF. DNA for the CDR3: TGTGCCAGCAGTGAAGACGACATAGGAAATGAAAAACTGTTTTTT.

J is TRBJ2-3 and V is TRBV6-5; D unresolved. V was pared by 8 bases and J by 0 bases, with 9 bases between. CDR1 and CDR2 from the germline V gene are MNHEY and SVGAGI. This CDR3 is built from 13 residues. The CDR3 here is CASGFLSTDTQYF. CDR3 sequence (DNA): TGTGCCAGCGGGTTTCTTAGCACAGATACGCAGTATTTT.

The V gene is TRBV2, the J gene TRBJ1-1, with 8 bases aligning to TRBD1. CDR1 SNHLY and CDR2 FYNNEI come from the germline V gene. The CDR3 covers 15 residues. The junction had 13 bases not matched to a gene; V was cut back by 8 bases and J by 5 bases. In nucleotides, the CDR3 is TGTGCCAGCTTAATGACAGGGGTATGGAATACTGAAGCTTTCTTT. It encodes CASLMTGVWNTEAFF.

This clone was observed once. The chain uses TRBV11-2 and TRBJ1-2; D gene unclear. Germline loops: CDR1 SGHAT, CDR2 FQNNGV. V lost 4 bases, J lost 0 bases, and 9 bases lay in between. This CDR3 spans 14 amino acids. CDR3 nucleotides: TGTGCCAGCAGCTCTTCTCCCCCTAACTATGGCTACACCTTC. It is translated as CASSSSPPNYGYTF.